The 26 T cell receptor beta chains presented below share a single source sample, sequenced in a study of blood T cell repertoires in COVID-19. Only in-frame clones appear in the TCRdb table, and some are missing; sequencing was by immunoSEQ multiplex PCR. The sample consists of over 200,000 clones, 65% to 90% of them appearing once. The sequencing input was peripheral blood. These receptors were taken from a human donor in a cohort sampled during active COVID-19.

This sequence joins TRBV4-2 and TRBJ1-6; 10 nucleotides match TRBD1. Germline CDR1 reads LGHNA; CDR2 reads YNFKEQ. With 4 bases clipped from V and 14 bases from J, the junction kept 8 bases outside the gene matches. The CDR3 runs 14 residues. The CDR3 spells CASSPDRGLGTLHF. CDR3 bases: TGTGCCAGCAGCCCGGACAGGGGGTTGGGTACCCTCCACTTT.

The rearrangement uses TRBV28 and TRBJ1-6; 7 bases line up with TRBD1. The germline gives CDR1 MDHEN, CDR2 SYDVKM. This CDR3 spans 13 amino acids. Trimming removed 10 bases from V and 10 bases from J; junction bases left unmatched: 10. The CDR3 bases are TGTGCCACCTGGCGGACAGGCCAGTCACCCCTCCACTTT. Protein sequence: CATWRTGQSPLHF.

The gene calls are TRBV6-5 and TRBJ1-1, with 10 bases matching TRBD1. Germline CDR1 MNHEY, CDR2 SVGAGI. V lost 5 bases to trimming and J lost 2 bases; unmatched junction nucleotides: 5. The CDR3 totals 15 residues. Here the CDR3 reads CASSHRTGGNTEAFF. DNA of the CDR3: TGTGCCAGCAGTCATAGGACAGGGGGAAACACTGAAGCTTTCTTT.

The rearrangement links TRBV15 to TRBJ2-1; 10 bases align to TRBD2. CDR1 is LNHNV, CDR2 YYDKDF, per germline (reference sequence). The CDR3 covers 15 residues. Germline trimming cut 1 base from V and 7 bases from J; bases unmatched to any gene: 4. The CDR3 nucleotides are TGTGCCACCAGCAGAGCTAGGACTAGCGGTAATGAGCAGTTCTTC. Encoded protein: CATSRARTSGNEQFF. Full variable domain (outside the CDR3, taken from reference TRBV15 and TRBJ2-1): DAMVIQNPRYQVTQFGKPVTLSCSQTLNHNVMYWYQQKSSQAPKLLFHYYDKDFNNEADTPDNFQSRRPNTSFCFLDIRSPGLGDTAMYLCATSRARTSGNEQFFGPGTRLTVL.

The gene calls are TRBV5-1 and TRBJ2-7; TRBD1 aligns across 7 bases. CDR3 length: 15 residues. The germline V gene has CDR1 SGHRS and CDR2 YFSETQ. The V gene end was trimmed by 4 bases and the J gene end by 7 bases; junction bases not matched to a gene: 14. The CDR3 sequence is CASSTSGQPLGEQYF. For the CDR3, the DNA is TGCGCCAGCAGCACCTCGGGACAGCCCCTAGGGGAGCAGTACTTC.

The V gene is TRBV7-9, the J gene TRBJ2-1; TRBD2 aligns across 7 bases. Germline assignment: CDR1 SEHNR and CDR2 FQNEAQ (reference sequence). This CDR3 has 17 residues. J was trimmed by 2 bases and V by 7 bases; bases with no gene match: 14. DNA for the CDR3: TGTGCCAGCACCACAATTCTGAGGGGAGGGCCCTACAATGAGCAGTTCTTC. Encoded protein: CASTTILRGGPYNEQFF.

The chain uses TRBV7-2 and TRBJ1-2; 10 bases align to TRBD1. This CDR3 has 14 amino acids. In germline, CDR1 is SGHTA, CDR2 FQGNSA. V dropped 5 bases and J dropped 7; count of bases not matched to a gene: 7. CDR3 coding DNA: TGTGCCAGCAGCGCCAGACAGGGGGCAAGTGGCTACACCTTC. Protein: CASSARQGASGYTF. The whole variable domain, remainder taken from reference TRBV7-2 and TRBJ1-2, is GAGVSQSPSNKVTEKGKDVELRCDPISGHTALYWYRQSLGQGLEFLIYFQGNSAPDKSGLPSDRFSAERTGGSVSTLTIQRTQQEDSAVYLCASSARQGASGYTFGSGTRLTVV.

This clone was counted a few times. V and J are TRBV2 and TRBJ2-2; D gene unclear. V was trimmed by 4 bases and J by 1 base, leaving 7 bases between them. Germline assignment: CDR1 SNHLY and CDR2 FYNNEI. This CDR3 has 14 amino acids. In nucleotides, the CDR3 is TGTGCCAGCAGTGTCGCCGGGAACACCGGGGAGCTGTTTTTT. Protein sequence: CASSVAGNTGELFF. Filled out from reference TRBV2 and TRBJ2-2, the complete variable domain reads EPEVTQTPSHQVTQMGQEVILRCVPISNHLYFYWYRQILGQKVEFLVSFYNNEISEKSEIFDDQFSVERPDGSNFTLKIRSTKLEDSAMYFCASSVAGNTGELFFGEGSRLTVL.

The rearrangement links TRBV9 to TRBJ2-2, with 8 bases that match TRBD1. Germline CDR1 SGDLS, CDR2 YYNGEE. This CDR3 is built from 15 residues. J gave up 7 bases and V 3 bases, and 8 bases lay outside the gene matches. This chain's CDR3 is CASSGVGQGDGELFF. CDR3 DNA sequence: TGTGCCAGCAGCGGGGTAGGACAGGGAGACGGGGAGCTGTTTTTT.

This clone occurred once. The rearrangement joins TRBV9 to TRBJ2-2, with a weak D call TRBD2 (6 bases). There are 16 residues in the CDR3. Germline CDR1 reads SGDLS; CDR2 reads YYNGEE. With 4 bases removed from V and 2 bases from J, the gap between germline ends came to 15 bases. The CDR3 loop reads CASSTQPGLNTGELFF. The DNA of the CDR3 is TGTGCCAGCAGCACACAGCCGGGACTCAACACCGGGGAGCTGTTTTTT. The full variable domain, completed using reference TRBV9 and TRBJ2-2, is DSGVTQTPKHLITATGQRVTLRCSPRSGDLSVYWYQQSLDQGLQFLIQYYNGEERAKGNILERFSAQQFPDLHSELNLSSLELGDSALYFCASSTQPGLNTGELFFGEGSRLTVL.

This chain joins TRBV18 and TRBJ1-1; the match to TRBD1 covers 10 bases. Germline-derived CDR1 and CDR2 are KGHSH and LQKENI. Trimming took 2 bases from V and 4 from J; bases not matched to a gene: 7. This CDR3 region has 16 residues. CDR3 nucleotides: TGTGCCAGCTCACCATCTAGACAGGGGGCGCGCACTGAAGCTTTCTTT. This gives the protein CASSPSRQGARTEAFF.

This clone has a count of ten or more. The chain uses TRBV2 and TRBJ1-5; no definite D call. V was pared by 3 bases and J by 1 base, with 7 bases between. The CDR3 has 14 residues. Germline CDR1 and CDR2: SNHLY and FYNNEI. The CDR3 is CASSDTGSNQPQHF. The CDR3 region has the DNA TGTGCCAGCAGTGACACGGGGAGCAATCAGCCCCAGCATTTT.

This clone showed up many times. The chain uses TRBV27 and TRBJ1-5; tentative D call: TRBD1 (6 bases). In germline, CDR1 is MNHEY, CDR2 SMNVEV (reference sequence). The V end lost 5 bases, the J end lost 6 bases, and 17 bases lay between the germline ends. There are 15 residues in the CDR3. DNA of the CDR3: TGTGCCAGCAGTCCCTCAGGGGACGACCTTCAGCCCCAGCATTTT. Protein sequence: CASSPSGDDLQPQHF.

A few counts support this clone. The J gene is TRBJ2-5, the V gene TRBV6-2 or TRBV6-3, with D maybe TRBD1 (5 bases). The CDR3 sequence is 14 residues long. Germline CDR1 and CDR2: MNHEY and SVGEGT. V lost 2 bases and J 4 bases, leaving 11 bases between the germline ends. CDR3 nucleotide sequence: TGTGCCAGCAGTTACGGGCTAGGGGCAGAGACCCAGTACTTC. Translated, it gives CASSYGLGAETQYF.

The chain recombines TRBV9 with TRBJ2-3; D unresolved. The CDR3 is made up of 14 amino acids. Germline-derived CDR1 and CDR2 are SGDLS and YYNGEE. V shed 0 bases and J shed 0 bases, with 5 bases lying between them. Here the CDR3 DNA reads TGTGCCAGCAGCGTAGCTCCTAGCACAGATACGCAGTATTTT. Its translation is CASSVAPSTDTQYF.

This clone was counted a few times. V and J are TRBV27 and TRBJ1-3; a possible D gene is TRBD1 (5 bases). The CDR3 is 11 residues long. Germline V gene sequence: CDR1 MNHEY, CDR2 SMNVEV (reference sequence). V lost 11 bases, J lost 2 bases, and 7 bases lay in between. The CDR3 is CAAGTGNTIYF. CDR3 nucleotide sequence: TGTGCCGCAGGGACTGGAAACACCATATATTTT.

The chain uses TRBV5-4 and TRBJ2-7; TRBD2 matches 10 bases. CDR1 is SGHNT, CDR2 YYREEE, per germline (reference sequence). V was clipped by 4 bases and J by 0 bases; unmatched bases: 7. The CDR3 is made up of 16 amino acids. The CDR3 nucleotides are TGTGCCAGCAGCCCCGGCGGACTAGCGGACTCCTACGAGCAGTACTTC. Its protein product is CASSPGGLADSYEQYF.

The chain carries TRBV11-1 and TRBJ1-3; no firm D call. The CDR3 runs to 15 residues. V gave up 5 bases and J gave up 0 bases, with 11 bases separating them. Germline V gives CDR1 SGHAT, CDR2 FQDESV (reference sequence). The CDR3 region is CASSATGSSGNTIYF. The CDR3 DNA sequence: TGTGCCAGCAGCGCGACCGGGAGCTCTGGAAACACCATATATTTT. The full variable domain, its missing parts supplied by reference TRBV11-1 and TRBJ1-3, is EAEVAQSPRYKITEKSQAVAFWCDPISGHATLYWYRQILGQGPELLVQFQDESVVDDSQLPKDRFSAERLKGVDSTLKIQPAELGDSAMYLCASSATGSSGNTIYFGEGSWLTVV.

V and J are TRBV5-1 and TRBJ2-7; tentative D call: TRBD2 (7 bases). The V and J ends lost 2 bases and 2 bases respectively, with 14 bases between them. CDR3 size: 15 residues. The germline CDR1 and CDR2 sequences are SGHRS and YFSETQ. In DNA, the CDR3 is TGCGCCAGCAGCTTCGGGGGGCGCGGAACCTACGAGCAGTACTTC. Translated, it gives CASSFGGRGTYEQYF.

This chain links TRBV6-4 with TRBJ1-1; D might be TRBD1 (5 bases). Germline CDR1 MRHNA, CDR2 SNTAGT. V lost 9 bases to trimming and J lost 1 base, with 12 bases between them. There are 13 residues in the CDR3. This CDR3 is CASSTGPNTEAFF. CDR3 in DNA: TGTGCCAGTAGTACAGGTCCGAACACTGAAGCTTTCTTT.

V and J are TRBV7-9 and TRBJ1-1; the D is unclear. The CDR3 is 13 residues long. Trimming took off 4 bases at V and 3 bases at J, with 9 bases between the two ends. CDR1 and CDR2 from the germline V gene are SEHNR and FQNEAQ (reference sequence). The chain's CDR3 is CASSSSRDTEAFF. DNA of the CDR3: TGTGCCAGCAGCTCGTCACGGGACACTGAAGCTTTCTTT.

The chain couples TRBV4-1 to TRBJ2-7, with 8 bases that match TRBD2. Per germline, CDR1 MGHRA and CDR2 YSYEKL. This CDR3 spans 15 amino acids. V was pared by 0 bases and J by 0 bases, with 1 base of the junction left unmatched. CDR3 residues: CASSQDSGSSYEQYF. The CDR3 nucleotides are TGCGCCAGCAGCCAAGACAGCGGGAGCTCCTACGAGCAGTACTTC.

CDR3 sequence: CASSRADTQYF. The CDR3 nucleotides are TGTGCCAGCTCCCGGGCAGATACGCAGTATTTT. The rearrangement uses TRBV2 and TRBJ2-3; D is unresolved. This CDR3 has 11 residues. Trimming shortened V by 8 bases and J by 4 bases, and 7 bases separated the two germline ends. The germline V gene encodes CDR1 SNHLY and CDR2 FYNNEI.

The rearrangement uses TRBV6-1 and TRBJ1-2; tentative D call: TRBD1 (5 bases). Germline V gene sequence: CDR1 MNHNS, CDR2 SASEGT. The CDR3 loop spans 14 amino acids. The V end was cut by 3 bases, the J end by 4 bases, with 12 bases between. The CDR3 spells CASSEAWGGYGYTF. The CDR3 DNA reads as TGTGCCAGCAGTGAGGCATGGGGCGGCTATGGCTACACCTTC.

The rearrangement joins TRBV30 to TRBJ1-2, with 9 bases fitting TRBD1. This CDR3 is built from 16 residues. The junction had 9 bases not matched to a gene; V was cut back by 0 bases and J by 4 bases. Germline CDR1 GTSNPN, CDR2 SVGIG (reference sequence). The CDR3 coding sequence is TGTGCCTGGAGTGTACCCTACAGGGGGCAAGGCTATGGCTACACCTTC. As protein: CAWSVPYRGQGYGYTF.

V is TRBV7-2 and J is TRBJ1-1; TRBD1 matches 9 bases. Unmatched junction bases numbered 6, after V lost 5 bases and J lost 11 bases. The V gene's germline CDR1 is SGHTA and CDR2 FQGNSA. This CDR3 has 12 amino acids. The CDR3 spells CASSRTGAGAFF. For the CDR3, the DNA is TGTGCCAGCAGCAGGACAGGGGCTGGGGCTTTCTTT.